The 14 T cell receptor beta chains given below trace back to one sample, sequenced in a study of blood T cell repertoires in COVID-19. Sequencing was performed with immunoSEQ multiplex PCR; in TCRdb, only in-frame clones are kept and a portion is missing. The data show over 200,000 clones, with roughly 91% seen just once and just under 9% held by the top ten. Sequenced material: PBMCs or T cells enriched from blood (not recorded which). The receptors come from a man in his forties who had recovered from COVID-19.

The chain recombines TRBV18 with TRBJ1-5; tentatively, D is TRBD1 (6 bases). The CDR3 sequence is 13 residues long. The germline V gene encodes CDR1 KGHSH and CDR2 LQKENI. The V end was cut by 3 bases, the J end by 4 bases, with 7 bases between. CDR3 nucleotides: TGTGCCAGCTCACCGGGACATAATCAGCCCCAGCATTTT. This sequence encodes CASSPGHNQPQHF.

The chain recombines TRBV28 with TRBJ1-5; D perhaps matches TRBD1 (5 bases). From germline, CDR1 is MDHEN and CDR2 SYDVKM. The CDR3 contains 14 residues. V gave up 5 bases and J gave up 3 bases, with 11 bases separating them. The CDR3 region is CASSADMNNQPQHF. The CDR3 DNA follows: TGTGCCAGCAGTGCGGACATGAACAATCAGCCCCAGCATTTT.

The CDR3 DNA reads TGTGCCAGCAGCACTGACCCGGGACAGAGCTATGGCTACACCTTC. Its protein product is CASSTDPGQSYGYTF. This sequence joins TRBV9 and TRBJ1-2; TRBD1 agrees at 7 bases. The CDR3 runs 15 residues. With V trimmed by 4 bases and J by 4 bases, 10 bases remained unmatched. CDR1 SGDLS and CDR2 YYNGEE come from the germline V gene. Using reference TRBV9 and TRBJ1-2 for the parts outside the CDR3, the full variable domain is DSGVTQTPKHLITATGQRVTLRCSPRSGDLSVYWYQQSLDQGLQFLIQYYNGEERAKGNILERFSAQQFPDLHSELNLSSLELGDSALYFCASSTDPGQSYGYTFGSGTRLTVV.

The chain is built from TRBV6-1 and TRBJ2-3; 9 nucleotides agree with TRBD1. The CDR3 is made up of 16 amino acids. Germline V CDR1 and CDR2: MNHNS, SASEGT. The trim removed 2 bases at V and 3 bases at J, leaving 6 bases unmatched. As DNA, the CDR3 is TGTGCCAGCAGTGAAACAGGGGGCGAAGTAACAGATACGCAGTATTTT. This translates into CASSETGGEVTDTQYF.

The chain uses TRBV24-1 and TRBJ2-5; tentative D call: TRBD1 (6 bases). Germline values: CDR1 KGHDR, CDR2 SFDVKD. There are 13 residues in the CDR3. Trimming left V 4 bases short and J 7 bases short, with 12 bases between. The CDR3 spells CATSDPRGGTQYF. The CDR3 nucleotides are TGTGCCACCAGTGACCCCAGGGGTGGGACCCAGTACTTC.

The V call is TRBV5-1, the J call TRBJ2-1, with a tentative D call TRBD2 (6 bases). Germline values: CDR1 SGHRS, CDR2 YFSETQ. The CDR3 is made up of 16 amino acids. The V end was cut by 0 bases, the J end by 2 bases, with 12 bases between. In DNA, the CDR3 is TGCGCCAGCAGCTTGGAGGGCGGGACGCCCTACAATGAGCAGTTCTTC. It yields the protein CASSLEGGTPYNEQFF. The variable domain in full, completed from reference TRBV5-1 and TRBJ2-1, reads KAGVTQTPRYLIKTRGQQVTLSCSPISGHRSVSWYQQTPGQGLQFLFEYFSETQRNKGNFPGRFSGRQFSNSRSEMNVSTLELGDSALYLCASSLEGGTPYNEQFFGPGTRLTVL.

This clone showed up just once. The identical CDR3 is also encoded by other nucleotide sequences in the sample. The gene calls are TRBV27 and TRBJ1-1; D is uncertain. Germline CDR1 reads MNHEY; CDR2 reads SMNVEV (reference sequence). V shed 2 bases and J shed 1 base, with 5 bases lying between them. The CDR3 covers 13 residues. In nucleotides, the CDR3 is TGTGCCAGCAGTTTAACTGGGAACACTGAAGCTTTCTTT. Amino acid sequence: CASSLTGNTEAFF.

V and J are TRBV18 and TRBJ1-3; the D gene is possibly TRBD1 (6 bases). Trimming removed 3 bases at V and 0 bases at J, with 9 bases between. This CDR3 region has 15 residues. The germline V gene has CDR1 KGHSH and CDR2 LQKENI. Here the CDR3 DNA reads TGTGCCAGCTCACCGTCAGGGGACTCTGGAAACACCATATATTTT. This translates into CASSPSGDSGNTIYF.

The CDR3 region has the DNA TGTGCCAGCAGCCTGGAGCGGGATTCTAGCACAGATACGCAGTATTTT. Amino acid sequence: CASSLERDSSTDTQYF. The chain joins TRBV4-2 to TRBJ2-3; 7 bases fit TRBD2. Germline CDR1 LGHNA, CDR2 YNFKEQ. V gave up 4 bases and J gave up 0 bases; unmatched junction bases: 7. The CDR3 spans 16 residues.

The chain links TRBV9 to TRBJ2-1; D possibly corresponds to TRBD2 (7 bases). From germline, CDR1 is SGDLS and CDR2 YYNGEE. Trimming pared 4 bases from V and 9 bases from J, leaving 20 bases between. CDR3 size: 15 residues. The CDR3 nucleotides are TGTGCCAGCAGCCCCCAGGGGAGGGTGGCATTTGAGCAGTTCTTC. Protein sequence: CASSPQGRVAFEQFF.

The V call is TRBV5-4, the J call TRBJ2-1; 12 bases are shared with TRBD2. Germline CDR1 SGHNT, CDR2 YYREEE (reference sequence). The CDR3 sequence is 15 residues long. V was pared by 4 bases and J by 8 bases, with 7 bases of the junction left unmatched. The CDR3 reads CASSLPSGRAYEQFF. CDR3 nucleotide sequence: TGTGCCAGCAGCCTTCCTAGCGGGAGGGCCTATGAGCAGTTCTTC.

V gene TRBV7-3 combines with J gene TRBJ2-7, with D possibly TRBD1 on 5 matching bases. Germline loops: CDR1 SGHTA, CDR2 FQGTGA. V was shortened by 5 bases and J by 0 bases, with 11 bases between the two germline ends. The CDR3 has 14 amino acids. In DNA, the CDR3 is TGTGCCAGCAGCCCAACAGGCAGCTCCTACGAGCAGTACTTC. Its protein is CASSPTGSSYEQYF.

A note on this clone: Other DNA sequences in this sample translate to the same CDR3. This chain uses TRBV18 with TRBJ1-2; unclear D gene. V was trimmed by 3 bases and J by 8 bases, leaving 7 bases between them. CDR1 is KGHSH, CDR2 LQKENI, per germline. The CDR3 length is 11 residues. The CDR3 region has the DNA TGTGCCAGCTCACCCGGGAGCGGCTACACCTTC. It yields the protein CASSPGSGYTF.

A single count supports this clone. The chain employs TRBV4-1 and TRBJ1-2; D not resolved. The CDR3 has 15 amino acids. Germline V gives CDR1 MGHRA, CDR2 YSYEKL. V lost 0 bases and J lost 5, with 13 bases in between. The chain's CDR3 is CASSQDKGLSYGYTF. The CDR3, as DNA: TGCGCCAGCAGCCAAGATAAAGGACTGTCTTATGGCTACACCTTC.